Listed below are T cell receptor beta chains from one sample, sequenced in a study of shared clonotypes between healthy human individuals. Profiling relied on immunoSEQ multiplex PCR, and the TCRdb table lists in-frame clones only, not all of them. The table has 600,000 or so clones, more than 95% seen once. Material: naive CD8+ T cells sorted from blood. These receptors were obtained from a man aged 30 to 39 in good health. Both conserved end residues are trimmed from each CDR3.

v_gene,len,CDR3aa
TRBV7-9,15,ASNEEVDRVSYNEQF
TRBV7-9,12,ASSPRSGPYEQY
TRBV7-8,12,ASSFVRENTEAF
TRBV28,12,ASSSREMNTEAF
TRBV5-1,12,ASSPGRGSYEQY
TRBV5-4,13,ASSLVGQGNEKLF
TRBV7-9,14,ASSSEMGTSSHEQY
TRBV5-1,18,ASSLRPEDFEHRLPWELF
TRBV29-1,12,SVEVPGRGETQY
TRBV18,14,ASSLTPSGSTDTQY
TRBV5-5,12,ASSLGAGSYEQY
TRBV2,12,ASSPDPGSTEAF
TRBV11-2,10,ASSQITRDPF
TRBV5-1,16,ASSPLVAGLSSYNEQF
TRBV6-1,11,ASSPSYSYEQY
TRBV11-2,14,ASSLDSGLFNYGYT
TRBV7-9,13,ASSARTDRGEKLF
TRBV6-1,11,ASSVLGTDTQY
TRBV5-1,12,ASSLSLWNTEAF
TRBV9,14,ASSVELRTRPNEQF
TRBV7-9,13,ASSSYDREGYGYT
TRBV10-2,13,ASSESAGFGETQY
TRBV7-8,13,ASSRTALLNTEAF
TRBV6-5,13,ASSHDRWAYNEQF
TRBV7-9,13,ASSLAEGSQETQY
TRBV27,12,ASSFGGSYNEQF
TRBV28,10,ASCVHYNEQF
TRBV7-9,15,ASSSPWDRVSGNTIY
TRBV11-2,12,ASSSISGANVLT
TRBV10-2,15,ASSDGLAGVLTDTQY
TRBV29-1,12,SVRMGQANNEQF
TRBV5-1,12,ASSLGLLNTEAF
TRBV14,12,ASRNSGNYNEQF
TRBV7-8,13,ASSFPRQGEETQY
TRBV7-9,14,ASRSSPTGGTTEAF
TRBV4-1,13,ASSVRDGYTGELF
TRBV29-1,11,SVLSAGSYEQY
TRBV18,11,ASWGSLQETQY
TRBV6-6,13,ASSYFPESNQPQH
TRBV7-7,11,ASALGENTEAF
TRBV7-9,12,ASSLPLLSYEQY
TRBV27,12,ASSWTGGETEAF
TRBV6-5,11,ASSYLRGGEQF
TRBV27,13,ASSLSVASGNTIY
TRBV11-2,15,ASSLVYGGSSINEQF
TRBV30,11,AWSVGAGGEQF
TRBV15,14,ATSRDRGPVTDTQY
TRBV27,11,ASSTLEADTQY
TRBV6-5,13,ASSSNRGGWYEQY
TRBV5-1,12,ASSFGTGTYEQY
TRBV7-8,9,ATKYRSGYT
TRBV5-1,12,ASSGGTGAYEQY
TRBV5-1,13,ASSPWGDTQETQY
TRBV7-8,16,ASSRNSGGKGSTDTQY
TRBV29-1,11,SGMGENTDTQY
TRBV7-8,15,ASRRLAGGPGTDTQY
TRBV4-1,14,ASSQDWADSSYEQY
TRBV6-1,17,ASSVQRGHSSSGANVLT
TRBV27,12,ASSSWTDSYEQY
TRBV7-9,9,ASSLIDRVP